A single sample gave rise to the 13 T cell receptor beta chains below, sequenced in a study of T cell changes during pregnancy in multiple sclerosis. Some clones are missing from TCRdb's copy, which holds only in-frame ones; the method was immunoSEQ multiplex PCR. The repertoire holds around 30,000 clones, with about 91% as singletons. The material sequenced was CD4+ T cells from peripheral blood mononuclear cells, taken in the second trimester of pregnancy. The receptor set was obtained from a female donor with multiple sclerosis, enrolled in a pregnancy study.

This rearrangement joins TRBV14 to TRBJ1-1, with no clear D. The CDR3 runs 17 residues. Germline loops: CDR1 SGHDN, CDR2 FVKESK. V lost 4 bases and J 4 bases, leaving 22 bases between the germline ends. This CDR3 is CASSRGRWRFLGTEAFF. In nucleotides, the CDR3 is TGTGCCAGCAGCCGAGGTCGGTGGAGGTTTTTGGGCACTGAAGCTTTCTTT.

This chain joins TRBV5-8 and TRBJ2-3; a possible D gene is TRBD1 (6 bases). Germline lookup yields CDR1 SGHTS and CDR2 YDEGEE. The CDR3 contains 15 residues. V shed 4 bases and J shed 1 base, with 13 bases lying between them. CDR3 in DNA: TGTGCCAGCAGCCGGGACATCACGGGCACAGATACGCAGTATTTT. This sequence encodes CASSRDITGTDTQYF.

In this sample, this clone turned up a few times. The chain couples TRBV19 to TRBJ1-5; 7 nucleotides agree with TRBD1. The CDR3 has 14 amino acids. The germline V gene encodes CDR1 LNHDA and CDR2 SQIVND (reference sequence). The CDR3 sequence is CATDTDRPNQPQHF. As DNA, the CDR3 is TGTGCGACTGATACGGACAGGCCCAATCAGCCCCAGCATTTT.

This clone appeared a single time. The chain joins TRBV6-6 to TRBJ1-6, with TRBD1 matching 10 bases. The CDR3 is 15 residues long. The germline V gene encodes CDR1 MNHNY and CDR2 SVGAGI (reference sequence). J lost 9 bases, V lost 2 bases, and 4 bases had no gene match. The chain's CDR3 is CASSYGTGATSPLHF. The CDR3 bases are TGTGCCAGCAGTTACGGGACAGGGGCAACTTCACCCCTCCACTTT.

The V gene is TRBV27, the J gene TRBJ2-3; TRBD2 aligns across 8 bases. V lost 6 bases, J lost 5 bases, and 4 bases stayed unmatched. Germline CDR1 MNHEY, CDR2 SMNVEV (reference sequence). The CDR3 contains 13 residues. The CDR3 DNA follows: TGTGCCAGCAGGCGGGGGGATTTAGATACGCAGTATTTT. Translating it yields CASRRGDLDTQYF.

CDR3 residues: CASTGLGNSYNEQFF. The DNA of the CDR3 is TGTGCCAGCACAGGACTGGGTAACTCCTACAATGAGCAGTTCTTC. The V and J genes are TRBV28 and TRBJ2-1, with a weak D call TRBD2 (5 bases). The CDR3 has 15 amino acids. V lost 7 bases and J 0 bases, leaving 13 bases between the germline ends. In germline, CDR1 is MDHEN, CDR2 SYDVKM.

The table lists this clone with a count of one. CDR3 amino acids: CASSPGTAATNEKLFF. The CDR3 DNA follows: TGCGCCAGCAGCCCGGGGACAGCTGCAACTAATGAAAAACTGTTTTTT. The chain recombines TRBV4-1 with TRBJ1-4; 7 bases fit TRBD1. The J segment lost 0 bases and the V segment lost 4 bases, leaving 5 bases of the junction unmatched. Germline CDR1 reads MGHRA; CDR2 reads YSYEKL. The CDR3 runs to 16 residues.

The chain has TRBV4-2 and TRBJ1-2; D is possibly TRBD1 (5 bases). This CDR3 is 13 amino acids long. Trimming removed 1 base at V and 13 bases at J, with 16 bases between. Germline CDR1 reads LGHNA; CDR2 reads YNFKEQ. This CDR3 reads CASSQADGADLTF. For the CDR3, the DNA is TGTGCCAGCAGCCAAGCCGATGGGGCGGACCTCACCTTC.

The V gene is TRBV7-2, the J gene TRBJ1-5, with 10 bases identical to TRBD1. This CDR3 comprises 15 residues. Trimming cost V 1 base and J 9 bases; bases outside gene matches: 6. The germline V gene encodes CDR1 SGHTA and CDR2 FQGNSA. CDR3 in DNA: TGTGCCAGCAGCTTAGTCGGGACAGGGGACTCGCCCCAGCATTTT. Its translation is CASSLVGTGDSPQHF. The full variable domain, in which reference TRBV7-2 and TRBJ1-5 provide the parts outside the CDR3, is GAGVSQSPSNKVTEKGKDVELRCDPISGHTALYWYRQSLGQGLEFLIYFQGNSAPDKSGLPSDRFSAERTGGSVSTLTIQRTQQEDSAVYLCASSLVGTGDSPQHFGDGTRLSIL.

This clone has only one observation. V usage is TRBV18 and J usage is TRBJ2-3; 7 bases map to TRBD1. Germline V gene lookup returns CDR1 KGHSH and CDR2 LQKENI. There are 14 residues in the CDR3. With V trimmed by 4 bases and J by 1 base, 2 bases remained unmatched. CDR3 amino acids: CASSQGTGTDTQYF. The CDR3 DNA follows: TGTGCCAGCTCACAGGGGACAGGCACAGATACGCAGTATTTT.

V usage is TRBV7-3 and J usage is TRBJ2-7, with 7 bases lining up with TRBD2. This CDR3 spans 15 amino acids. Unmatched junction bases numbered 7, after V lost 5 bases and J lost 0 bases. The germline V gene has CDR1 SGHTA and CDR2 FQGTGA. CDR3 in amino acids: CASSPLLAFSYEQYF. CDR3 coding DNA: TGTGCCAGCAGCCCCCTACTAGCGTTCTCCTACGAGCAGTACTTC.

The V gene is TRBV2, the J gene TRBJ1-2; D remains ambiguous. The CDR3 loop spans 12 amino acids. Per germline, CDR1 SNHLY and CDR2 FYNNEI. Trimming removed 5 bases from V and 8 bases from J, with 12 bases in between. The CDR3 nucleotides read TGTGCCAGCAGTACACGCACACGCGGCTACACCTTC. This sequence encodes CASSTRTRGYTF.

In DNA form, the CDR3 reads TGCAGCGTGACTAGCGGGTACAAAGAGACCCAGTACTTC. Encoded protein: CSVTSGYKETQYF. The chain couples TRBV29-1 to TRBJ2-5, with 10 bases matching TRBD2. The germline V gene has CDR1 SQVTM and CDR2 ANQGSEA. The CDR3 spans 13 residues. The V segment lost 6 bases and the J segment 3 bases; nucleotides outside the gene matches: 4. Variable domain in full (rest from reference TRBV29-1 and TRBJ2-5): SAVISQKPSRDICQRGTSLTIQCQVDSQVTMMFWYRQQPGQSLTLIATANQGSEATYESGFVIDKFPISRPNLTFSTLTVSNMSPEDSSIYLCSVTSGYKETQYFGPGTRLLVL.